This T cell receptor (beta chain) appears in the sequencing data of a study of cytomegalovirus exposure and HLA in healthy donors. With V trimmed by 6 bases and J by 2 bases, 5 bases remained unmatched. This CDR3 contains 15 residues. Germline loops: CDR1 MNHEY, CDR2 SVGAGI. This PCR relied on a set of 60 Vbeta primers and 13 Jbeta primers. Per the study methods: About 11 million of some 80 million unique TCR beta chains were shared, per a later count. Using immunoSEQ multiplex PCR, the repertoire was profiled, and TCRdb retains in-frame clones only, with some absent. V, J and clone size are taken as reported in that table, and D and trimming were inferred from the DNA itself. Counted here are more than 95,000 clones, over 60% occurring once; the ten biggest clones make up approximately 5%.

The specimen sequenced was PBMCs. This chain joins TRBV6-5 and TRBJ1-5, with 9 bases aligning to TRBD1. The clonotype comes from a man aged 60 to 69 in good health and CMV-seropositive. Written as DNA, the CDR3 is TGTGCCAGCAGCACCCGGACAGGGGGCAATCAGCCCCAGCATTTT. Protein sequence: CASSTRTGGNQPQHF.